This TCR beta chain emerged from a study of cytomegalovirus exposure and HLA in healthy donors. The CDR3 loop spans 15 amino acids. V lost 3 bases and J lost 2, with 12 bases in between. Germline assignment: CDR1 SGHTA and CDR2 FQGTGA. PCR amplification relied on 60 Vbeta primers (plus 13 Jbeta primers). The table came from immunoSEQ multiplex PCR; TCRdb's copy has only in-frame clones and leaves some out. The table shows 95,000 to 100,000 clones, with 85% occurring only once. This TCR was sampled from a man under 40 in good health and CMV-seronegative. V gene TRBV7-3 combines with J gene TRBJ2-3; D possibly corresponds to TRBD2 (6 bases). The sample taken for sequencing was PBMCs. CDR3 DNA sequence: TGTGCCAGCAGCTTTAGCGGAGACAACACAGATACGCAGTATTTT. This sequence encodes CASSFSGDNTDTQYF.